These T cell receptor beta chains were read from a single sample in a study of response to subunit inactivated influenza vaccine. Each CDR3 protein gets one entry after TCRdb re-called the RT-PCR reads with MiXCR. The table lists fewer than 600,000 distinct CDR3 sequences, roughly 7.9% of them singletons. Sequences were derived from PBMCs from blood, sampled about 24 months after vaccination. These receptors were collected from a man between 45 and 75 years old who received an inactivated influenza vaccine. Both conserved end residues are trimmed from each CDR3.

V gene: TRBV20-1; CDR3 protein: SASSFADPSSYNEQF
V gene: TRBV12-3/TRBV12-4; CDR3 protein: ASSIGLGQNSPLH
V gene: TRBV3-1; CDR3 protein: ASSLGQIYEQY
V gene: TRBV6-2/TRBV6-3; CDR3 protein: ASRLGQVNTGELF
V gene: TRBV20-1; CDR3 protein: SARGGEQF
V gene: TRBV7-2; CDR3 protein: ASSPEWGQETQY
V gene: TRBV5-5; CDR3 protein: ASRDRREQF
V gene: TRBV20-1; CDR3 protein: SARFRGGSYEQY
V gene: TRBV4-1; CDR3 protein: ASSLGLEPSTDTQY
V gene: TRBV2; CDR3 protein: ASSFRGADGYT
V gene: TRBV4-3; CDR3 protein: ASSQSSTKREGGGDTQY
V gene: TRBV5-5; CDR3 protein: ASSLDHNEQF
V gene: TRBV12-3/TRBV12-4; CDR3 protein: ASNSLTGELF
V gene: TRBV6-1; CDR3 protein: ASSENDSTYEQY
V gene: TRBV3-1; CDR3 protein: ASSHGRAGNEQF
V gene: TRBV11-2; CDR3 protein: ASSLKAGGWNEQF
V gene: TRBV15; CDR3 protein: ATSRAGQGGTEAF
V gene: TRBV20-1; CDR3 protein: SAGRGFYNEQF
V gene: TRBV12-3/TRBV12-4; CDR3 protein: ASSWATGNTIY
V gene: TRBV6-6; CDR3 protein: ATAAVGTEAF
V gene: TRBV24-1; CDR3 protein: ATSDPRARNIQY
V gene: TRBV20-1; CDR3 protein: SARGQERGETQY